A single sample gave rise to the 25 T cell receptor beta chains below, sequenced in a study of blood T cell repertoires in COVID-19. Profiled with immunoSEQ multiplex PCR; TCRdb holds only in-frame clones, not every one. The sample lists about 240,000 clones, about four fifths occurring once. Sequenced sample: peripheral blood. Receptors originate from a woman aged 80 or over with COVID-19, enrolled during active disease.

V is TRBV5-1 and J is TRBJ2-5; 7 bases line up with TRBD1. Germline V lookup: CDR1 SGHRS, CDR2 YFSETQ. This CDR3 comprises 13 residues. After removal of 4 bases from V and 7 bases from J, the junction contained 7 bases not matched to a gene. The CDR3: CASSLTGAVTQYF. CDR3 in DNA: TGCGCCAGCAGCCTAACAGGGGCGGTGACCCAGTACTTC.

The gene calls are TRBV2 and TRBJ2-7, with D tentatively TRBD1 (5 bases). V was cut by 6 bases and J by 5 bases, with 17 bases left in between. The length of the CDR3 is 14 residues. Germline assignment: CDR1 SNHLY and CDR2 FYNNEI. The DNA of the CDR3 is TGTGCCAGCAGAACCTCGGGCAGGGCGCACGAGCAGTACTTC. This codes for CASRTSGRAHEQYF. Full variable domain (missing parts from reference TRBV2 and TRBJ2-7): EPEVTQTPSHQVTQMGQEVILRCVPISNHLYFYWYRQILGQKVEFLVSFYNNEISEKSEIFDDQFSVERPDGSNFTLKIRSTKLEDSAMYFCASRTSGRAHEQYFGPGTRLTVT.

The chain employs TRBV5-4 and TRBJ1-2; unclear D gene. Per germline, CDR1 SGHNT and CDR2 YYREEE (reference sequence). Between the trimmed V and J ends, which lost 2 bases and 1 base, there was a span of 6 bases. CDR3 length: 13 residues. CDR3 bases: TGTGCCAGCAGCTTCGAGAGTAACTATGGCTACACCTTC. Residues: CASSFESNYGYTF.

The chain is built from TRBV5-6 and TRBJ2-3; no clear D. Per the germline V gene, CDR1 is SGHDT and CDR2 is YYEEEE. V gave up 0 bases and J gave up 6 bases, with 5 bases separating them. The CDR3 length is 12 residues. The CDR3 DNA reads TGTGCCAGCAGCTTGGTTGGCGATACGCAGTATTTT. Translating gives CASSLVGDTQYF.

The chain's CDR3 is CASSSPGAEAFF. In nucleotides, the CDR3 is TGTGCCAGCAGCTCCCCCGGGGCTGAAGCTTTCTTT. J is TRBJ1-1 and V is TRBV7-3; no clear D. Trimming stripped 4 bases from V and 6 bases from J, with 9 bases between. The CDR3 extends over 12 amino acids. Germline CDR1 SGHTA, CDR2 FQGTGA.

This chain's CDR3 is CALERERANVLTF. As DNA, the CDR3 is TGTGCCCTAGAAAGGGAGAGGGCCAACGTCCTGACTTTC. The chain employs TRBV30 and TRBJ2-6; D perhaps matches TRBD2 (5 bases). Trimming pared 8 bases from V and 5 bases from J, leaving 13 bases between. Germline V gives CDR1 GTSNPN, CDR2 SVGIG (reference sequence). The CDR3 sequence is 13 residues long.

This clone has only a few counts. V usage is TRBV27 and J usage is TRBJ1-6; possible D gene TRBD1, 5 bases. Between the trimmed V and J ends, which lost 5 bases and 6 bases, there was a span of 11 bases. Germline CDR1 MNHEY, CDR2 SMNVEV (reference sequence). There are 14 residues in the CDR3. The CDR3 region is CASSPGGTNSPLHF. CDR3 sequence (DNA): TGTGCCAGCAGTCCGGGGGGGACTAATTCACCCCTCCACTTT.

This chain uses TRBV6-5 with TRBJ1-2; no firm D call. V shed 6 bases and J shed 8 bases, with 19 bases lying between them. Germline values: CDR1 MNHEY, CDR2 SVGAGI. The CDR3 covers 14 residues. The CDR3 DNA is TGTGCCAGCAGCGATTTGCAGGCCGTCGGAGGCTACACCTTC. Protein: CASSDLQAVGGYTF.

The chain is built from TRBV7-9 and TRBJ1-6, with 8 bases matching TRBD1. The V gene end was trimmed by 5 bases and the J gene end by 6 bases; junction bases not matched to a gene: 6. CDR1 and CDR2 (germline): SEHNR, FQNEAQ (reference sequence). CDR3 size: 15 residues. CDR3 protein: CASSPQGQANSPLHF. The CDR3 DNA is TGTGCCAGCAGCCCTCAGGGACAGGCTAATTCACCCCTCCACTTT.

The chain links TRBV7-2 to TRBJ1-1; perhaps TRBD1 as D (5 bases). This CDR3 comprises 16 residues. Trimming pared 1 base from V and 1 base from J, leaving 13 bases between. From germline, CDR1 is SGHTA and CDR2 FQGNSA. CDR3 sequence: CASSLGVRTRNTEAFF. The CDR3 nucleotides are TGTGCCAGCAGCTTAGGTGTGAGGACAAGGAACACTGAAGCTTTCTTT.

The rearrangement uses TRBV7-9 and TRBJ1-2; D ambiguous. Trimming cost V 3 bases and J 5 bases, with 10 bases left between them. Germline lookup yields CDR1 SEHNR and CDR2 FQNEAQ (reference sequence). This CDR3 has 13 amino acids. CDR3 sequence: CASSFTQRYGYTF. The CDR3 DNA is TGTGCCAGCAGCTTTACGCAGCGATATGGCTACACCTTC.

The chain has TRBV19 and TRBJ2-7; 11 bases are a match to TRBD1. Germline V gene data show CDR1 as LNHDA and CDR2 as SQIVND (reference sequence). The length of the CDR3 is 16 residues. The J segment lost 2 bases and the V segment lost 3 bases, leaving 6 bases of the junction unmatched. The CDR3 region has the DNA TGTGCCAGTAGTATGGATAGGACAGGGGGCCCCTACGAGCAGTACTTC. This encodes CASSMDRTGGPYEQYF.

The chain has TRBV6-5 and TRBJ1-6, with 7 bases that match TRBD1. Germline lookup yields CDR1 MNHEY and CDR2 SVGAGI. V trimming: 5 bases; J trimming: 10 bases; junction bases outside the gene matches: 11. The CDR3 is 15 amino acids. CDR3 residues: CASSPDDRASSPLHF. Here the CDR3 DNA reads TGTGCCAGCAGTCCCGACGACAGGGCGAGCTCACCCCTCCACTTT.

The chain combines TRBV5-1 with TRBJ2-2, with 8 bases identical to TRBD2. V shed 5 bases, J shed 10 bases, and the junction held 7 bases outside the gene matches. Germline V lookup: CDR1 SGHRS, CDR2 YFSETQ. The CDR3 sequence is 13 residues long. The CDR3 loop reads CASRQAGDEELFF. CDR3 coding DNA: TGCGCCAGCAGACAAGCGGGAGATGAGGAGCTGTTTTTT.

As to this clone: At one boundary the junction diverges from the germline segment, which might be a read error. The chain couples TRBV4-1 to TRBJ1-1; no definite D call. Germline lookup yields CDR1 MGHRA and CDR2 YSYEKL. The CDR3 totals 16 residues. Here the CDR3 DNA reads TGCGCCAGCAACCAAGGAGATATTAGACGGGACACTGAAGCTTTCTTT. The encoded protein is CASNQGDIRRDTEAFF.

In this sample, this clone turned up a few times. This CDR3 reads CASSPSTGVHSPLHF. For the CDR3, the DNA is TGTGCCAGCTCACCTTCGACAGGGGTTCATTCACCCCTCCACTTT. V is TRBV18 and J is TRBJ1-6, with TRBD1 identical over 8 bases. Germline V CDR1 and CDR2: KGHSH, LQKENI. V lost 3 bases and J lost 8; bases outside the gene matches: 6. There are 15 residues in the CDR3.

CDR3 DNA sequence: TGTGCCAGCAGTGAAGGAGTGAACACTGAAGCTTTCTTT. This sequence encodes CASSEGVNTEAFF. The chain uses TRBV6-1 and TRBJ1-1; D ambiguous. The length of the CDR3 is 13 residues. V dropped 1 base and J dropped 0 bases, with 3 bases sitting between them. Germline values: CDR1 MNHNS, CDR2 SASEGT.

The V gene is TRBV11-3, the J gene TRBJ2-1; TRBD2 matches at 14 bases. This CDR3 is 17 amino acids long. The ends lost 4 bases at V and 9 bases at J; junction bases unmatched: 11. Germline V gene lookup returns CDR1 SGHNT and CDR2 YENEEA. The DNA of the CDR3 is TGTGCCAGCAGCTCTACGACTAGCGGGAGGGCCCGCACTGAGCAGTTCTTC. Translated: CASSSTTSGRARTEQFF.

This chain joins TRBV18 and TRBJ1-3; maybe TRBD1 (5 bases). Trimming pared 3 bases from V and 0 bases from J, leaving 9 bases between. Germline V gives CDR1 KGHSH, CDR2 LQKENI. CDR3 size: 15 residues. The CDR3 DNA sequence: TGTGCCAGCTCACCTCGGACAAGCTCTGGAAACACCATATATTTT. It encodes CASSPRTSSGNTIYF.

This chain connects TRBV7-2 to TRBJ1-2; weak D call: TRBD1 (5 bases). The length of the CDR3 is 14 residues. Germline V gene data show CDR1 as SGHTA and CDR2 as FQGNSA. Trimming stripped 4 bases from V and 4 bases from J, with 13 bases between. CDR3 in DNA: TGTGCCAGCAGCTCCGGGGGGGGTGCCTATGGCTACACCTTC. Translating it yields CASSSGGGAYGYTF.

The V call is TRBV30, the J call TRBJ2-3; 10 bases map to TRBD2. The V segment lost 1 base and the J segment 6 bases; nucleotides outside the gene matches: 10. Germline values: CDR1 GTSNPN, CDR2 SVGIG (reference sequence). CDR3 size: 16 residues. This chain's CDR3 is CAWSARGSGRGDTQYF. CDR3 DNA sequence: TGTGCCTGGAGTGCCCGAGGGAGCGGGAGGGGGGATACGCAGTATTTT. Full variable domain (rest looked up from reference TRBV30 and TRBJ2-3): SQTIHQWPATLVQPVGSPLSLECTVEGTSNPNLYWYRQAAGRGLQLLFYSVGIGQISSEVPQNLSASRPQDRQFILSSKKLLLSDSGFYLCAWSARGSGRGDTQYFGPGTRLTVL.

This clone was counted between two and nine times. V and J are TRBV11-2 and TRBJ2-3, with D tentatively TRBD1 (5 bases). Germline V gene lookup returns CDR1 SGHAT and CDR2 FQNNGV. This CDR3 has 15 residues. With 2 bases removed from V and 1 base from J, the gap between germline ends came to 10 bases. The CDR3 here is CASSLSDSRTDTQYF. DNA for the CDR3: TGTGCCAGCAGCTTATCTGACAGTCGCACAGATACGCAGTATTTT.

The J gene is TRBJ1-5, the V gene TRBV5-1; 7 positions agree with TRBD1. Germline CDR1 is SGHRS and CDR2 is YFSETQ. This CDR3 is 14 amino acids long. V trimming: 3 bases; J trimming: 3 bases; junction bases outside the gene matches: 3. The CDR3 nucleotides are TGCGCCAGCAGCTCTGGACAGGCCAATCAGCCCCAGCATTTT. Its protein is CASSSGQANQPQHF. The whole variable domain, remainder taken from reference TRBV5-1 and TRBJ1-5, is KAGVTQTPRYLIKTRGQQVTLSCSPISGHRSVSWYQQTPGQGLQFLFEYFSETQRNKGNFPGRFSGRQFSNSRSEMNVSTLELGDSALYLCASSSGQANQPQHFGDGTRLSIL.

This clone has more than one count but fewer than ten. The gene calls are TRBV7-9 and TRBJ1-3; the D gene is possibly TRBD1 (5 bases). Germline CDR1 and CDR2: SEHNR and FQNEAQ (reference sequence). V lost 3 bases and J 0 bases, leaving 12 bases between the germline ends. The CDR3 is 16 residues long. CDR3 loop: CASSLAGSYSGNTIYF. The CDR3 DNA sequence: TGTGCCAGCAGCTTGGCAGGGTCTTACTCTGGAAACACCATATATTTT.

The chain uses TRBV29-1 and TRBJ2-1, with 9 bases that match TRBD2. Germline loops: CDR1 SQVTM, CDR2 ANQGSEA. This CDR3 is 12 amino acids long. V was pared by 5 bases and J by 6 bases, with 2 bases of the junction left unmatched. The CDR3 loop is CSVSGLANEQFF. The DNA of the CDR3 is TGCAGCGTTTCGGGACTAGCCAATGAGCAGTTCTTC.